Sequencing of this T cell receptor beta chain was carried out in a study of shared T cell receptors in the human thymus. From germline, CDR1 is SGDLS and CDR2 YYNGEE. After removal of 3 bases from V and 2 bases from J, the junction contained 5 bases not matched to a gene. The CDR3 spans 15 residues. The data were produced by immunoSEQ multiplex PCR, yet TCRdb's version contains in-frame clones alone and is incomplete. Of a few hundred thousand clones in the sample, around 93% were seen once. The chain joins TRBV9 to TRBJ2-3; 8 bases line up with TRBD2. This sequence originates from a human donor. The sample taken for sequencing was thymocytes. DNA for the CDR3: TGTGCCAGCAGCGGGGGACTAGACAACACAGATACGCAGTATTTT. This gives the protein CASSGGLDNTDTQYF.